The T cell receptor (delta chain) under discussion was sequenced for a study of gamma-delta T cells after stem cell transplantation. TCRdb reprocessed the RT-PCR reads using CATT. The data hold roughly 14,000 delta-chain clones, with approximately 8.5% observed a single time. V shed 3 bases, J shed 0 bases, and the junction held 21 bases outside the gene matches. The germline V gene has CDR1 GEAIGNYY and CDR2 EKD. The CDR3 sequence is 22 residues long. This clone came up a few times. This DNA's translation and the protein TCRdb lists, from a much larger clone, do not match at residue 5, likely due to a read error; the protein shown is translated from the DNA.

The rearrangement uses TRDV2 and TRDJ1; 13 bases line up with TRDD3. Sequencing input: gamma-delta T cells. The TCR sequence derives from a human donor. It is not recorded whose cells these are; they may come from a transplant donor. The chain's CDR3 is CACDSIGGTGGYETPYTDKLIF. The CDR3 DNA is TGTGCCTGTGACTCTATCGGTGGAACTGGGGGATACGAAACTCCGTACACCGATAAACTCATCTTT.